A single sample gave rise to the 5 T cell receptor beta chains below, sequenced in a study of cytomegalovirus exposure and HLA in healthy donors (TCRdb year 2017). Library method: the immunoSEQ multiplex PCR assay. For the multiplex PCR, a mixture combining 60 forward primers for TCR Vbeta segments and 13 reverse primers for TCR Jbeta segments was used. This immuneACCESS table, as held by TCRdb, lists in-frame sequences with V and J called but not all clones. Of the missing ones, under half trace to an unresolved V gene in checked studies; the others have no known cause. This sample is represented by 130,000 or so clones; around 80% of them were singletons. The ten most abundant clones make up roughly 3% of the sample. What was sequenced was PBMCs. The receptors come from a young woman in good health and CMV-seropositive.

V gene TRBV9 combines with J gene TRBJ1-2; 9 bases map to TRBD1. Germline V gene sequence: CDR1 SGDLS, CDR2 YYNGEE. The CDR3 has 15 amino acids. V lost 0 bases, J lost 2 bases, and 2 bases stayed unmatched. Here the CDR3 DNA reads TGTGCCAGCAGCGTAGGGGACAGGGAGAACTATGGCTACACCTTC. This translates into CASSVGDRENYGYTF. The full variable domain, in which reference TRBV9 and TRBJ1-2 provide the parts outside the CDR3, is DSGVTQTPKHLITATGQRVTLRCSPRSGDLSVYWYQQSLDQGLQFLIQYYNGEERAKGNILERFSAQQFPDLHSELNLSSLELGDSALYFCASSVGDRENYGYTFGSGTRLTVV.

The J gene is TRBJ2-1, the V gene TRBV9, with 10 nucleotides matching TRBD2. This CDR3 is built from 14 residues. The germline V gene has CDR1 SGDLS and CDR2 YYNGEE. V trimming: 3 bases; J trimming: 15 bases; junction bases outside the gene matches: 12. CDR3 nucleotides: TGTGCCAGCAGCGAACCATTGAAGCGGGGGGGCCTGTTCTTC. Translation gives CASSEPLKRGGLFF.

The J gene is TRBJ2-7, the V gene TRBV11-3; D not certain. V lost 3 bases and J 3 bases, leaving 6 bases between the germline ends. The CDR3 extends over 12 amino acids. Germline lookup yields CDR1 SGHNT and CDR2 YENEEA. The CDR3 DNA is TGTGCCAGCAGCTTTGGCAGCTACGAGCAGTACTTC. Translated: CASSFGSYEQYF.

The chain uses TRBV5-1 and TRBJ2-1; the match to TRBD2 covers 13 bases. Germline V gene sequence: CDR1 SGHRS, CDR2 YFSETQ. Unmatched junction bases numbered 3, after V lost 2 bases and J lost 7 bases. CDR3 length: 15 residues. The CDR3 here is CASSLLAGGDNEQFF. Written as DNA, the CDR3 is TGCGCCAGCAGCTTACTAGCGGGGGGGGATAATGAGCAGTTCTTC.

The rearrangement uses TRBV5-6 and TRBJ2-5; 9 nucleotides line up with TRBD1. This CDR3 is 16 amino acids long. Germline V gene lookup returns CDR1 SGHDT and CDR2 YYEEEE. With 2 bases clipped from V and 5 bases from J, the junction kept 10 bases outside the gene matches. DNA of the CDR3: TGTGCCAGCAGCTTTTGGGGGGACAGGGTAGATGAGACCCAGTACTTC. Its protein product is CASSFWGDRVDETQYF.